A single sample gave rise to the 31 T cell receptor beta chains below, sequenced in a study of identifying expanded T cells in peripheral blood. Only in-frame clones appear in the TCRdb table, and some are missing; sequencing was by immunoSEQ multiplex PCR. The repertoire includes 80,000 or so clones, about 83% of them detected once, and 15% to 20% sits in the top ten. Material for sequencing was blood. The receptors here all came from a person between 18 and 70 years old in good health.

The CDR3 sequence is CASSYKAEQFF. DNA of the CDR3: TGTGCCAGCAGTTATAAGGCGGAGCAGTTCTTC. V usage is TRBV6-6 and J usage is TRBJ2-1; D is unresolved. Between the trimmed V and J ends, which lost 3 bases and 10 bases, there was a span of 7 bases. The CDR3 covers 11 residues. Per the germline V gene, CDR1 is MNHNY and CDR2 is SVGAGI (reference sequence).

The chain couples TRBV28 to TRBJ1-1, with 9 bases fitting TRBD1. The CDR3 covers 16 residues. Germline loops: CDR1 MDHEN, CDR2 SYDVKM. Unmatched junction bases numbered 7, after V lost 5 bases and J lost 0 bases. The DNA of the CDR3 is TGTGCCAGCAGTCAAACAGGGGGCGCGGTGAACACTGAAGCTTTCTTT. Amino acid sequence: CASSQTGGAVNTEAFF.

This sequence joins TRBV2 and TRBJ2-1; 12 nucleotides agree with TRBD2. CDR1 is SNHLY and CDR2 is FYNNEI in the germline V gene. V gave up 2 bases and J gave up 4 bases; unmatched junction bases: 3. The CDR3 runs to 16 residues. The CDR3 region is CASSELAGGTYNEQFF. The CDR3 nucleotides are TGTGCCAGCAGTGAACTAGCGGGAGGGACGTACAATGAGCAGTTCTTC.

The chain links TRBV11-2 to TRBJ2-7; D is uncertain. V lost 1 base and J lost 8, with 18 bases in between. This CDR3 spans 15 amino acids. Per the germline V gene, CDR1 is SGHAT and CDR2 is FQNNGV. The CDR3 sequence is CASSLGSLLTSQQYF. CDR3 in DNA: TGTGCCAGCAGCTTAGGTAGCTTACTCACGAGTCAGCAGTACTTC.

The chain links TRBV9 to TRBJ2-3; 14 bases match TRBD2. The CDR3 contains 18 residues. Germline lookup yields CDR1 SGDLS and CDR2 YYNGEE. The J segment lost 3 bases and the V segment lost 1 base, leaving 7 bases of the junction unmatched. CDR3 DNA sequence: TGTGCCAGCAGCGTAATAGGGACTAGCGGGAGAGGAACAGATACGCAGTATTTT. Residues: CASSVIGTSGRGTDTQYF.

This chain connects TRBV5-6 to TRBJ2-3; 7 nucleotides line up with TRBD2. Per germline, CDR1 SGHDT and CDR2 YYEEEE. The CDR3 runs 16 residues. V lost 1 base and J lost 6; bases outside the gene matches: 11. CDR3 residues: CASSLTLGGRGDTQYF. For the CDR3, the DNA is TGTGCCAGCAGCTTGACCCTAGGCGGGAGAGGGGATACGCAGTATTTT.

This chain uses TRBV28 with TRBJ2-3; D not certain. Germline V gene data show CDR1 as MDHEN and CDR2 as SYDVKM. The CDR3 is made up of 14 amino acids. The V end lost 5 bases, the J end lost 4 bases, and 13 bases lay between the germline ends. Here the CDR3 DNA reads TGTGCCAGCAGTCCCCCTGAGTGGTCAGATACGCAGTATTTT. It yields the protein CASSPPEWSDTQYF.

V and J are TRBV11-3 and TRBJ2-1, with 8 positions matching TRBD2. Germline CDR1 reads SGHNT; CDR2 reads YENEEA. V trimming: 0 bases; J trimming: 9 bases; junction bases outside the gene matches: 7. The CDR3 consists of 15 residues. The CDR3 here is CASSLDRGGLGEQFF. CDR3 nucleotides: TGTGCCAGCAGCTTAGATCGGGGGGGGCTAGGTGAGCAGTTCTTC.

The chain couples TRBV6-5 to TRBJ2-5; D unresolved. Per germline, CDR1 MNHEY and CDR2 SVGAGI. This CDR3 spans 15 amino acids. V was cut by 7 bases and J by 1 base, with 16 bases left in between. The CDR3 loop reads CASTLNPIFQETQYF. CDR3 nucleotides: TGTGCCAGCACTCTCAACCCGATCTTCCAAGAGACCCAGTACTTC.

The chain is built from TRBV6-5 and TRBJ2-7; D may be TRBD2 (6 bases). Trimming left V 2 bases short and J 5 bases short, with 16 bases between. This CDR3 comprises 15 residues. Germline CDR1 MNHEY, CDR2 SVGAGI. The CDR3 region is CASSYVRGGNHEQYF. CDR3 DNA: TGTGCCAGCAGTTACGTCCGTGGGGGGAACCACGAGCAGTACTTC.

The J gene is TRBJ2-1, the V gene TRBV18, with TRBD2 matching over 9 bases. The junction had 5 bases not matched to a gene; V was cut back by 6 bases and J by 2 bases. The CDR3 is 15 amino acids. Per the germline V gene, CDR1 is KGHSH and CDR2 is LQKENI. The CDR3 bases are TGTGCCAGCTCCGCCCTAGCGGGACCCTACAATGAGCAGTTCTTC. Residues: CASSALAGPYNEQFF.

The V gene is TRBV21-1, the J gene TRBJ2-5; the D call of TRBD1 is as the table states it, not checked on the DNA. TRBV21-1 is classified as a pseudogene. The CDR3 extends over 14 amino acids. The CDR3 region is CASSKEGQGETQYF. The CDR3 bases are TGTGCCAGCAGCAAAGAGGGACAGGGAGAGACCCAGTACTTC.

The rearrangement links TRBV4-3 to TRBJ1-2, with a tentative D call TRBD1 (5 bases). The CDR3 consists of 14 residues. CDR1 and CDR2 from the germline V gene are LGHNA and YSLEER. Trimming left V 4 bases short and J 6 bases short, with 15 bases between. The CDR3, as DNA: TGCGCCAGCAGCCGGGACTTCGGGAGCAATGGCTACACCTTC. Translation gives CASSRDFGSNGYTF.

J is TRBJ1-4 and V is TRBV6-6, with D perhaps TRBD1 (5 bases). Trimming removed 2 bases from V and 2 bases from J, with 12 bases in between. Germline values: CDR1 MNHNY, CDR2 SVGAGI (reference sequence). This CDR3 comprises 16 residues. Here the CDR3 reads CASSYGGSGTNEKLFF. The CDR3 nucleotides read TGTGCCAGCAGTTACGGGGGAAGTGGGACTAATGAAAAACTGTTTTTT.

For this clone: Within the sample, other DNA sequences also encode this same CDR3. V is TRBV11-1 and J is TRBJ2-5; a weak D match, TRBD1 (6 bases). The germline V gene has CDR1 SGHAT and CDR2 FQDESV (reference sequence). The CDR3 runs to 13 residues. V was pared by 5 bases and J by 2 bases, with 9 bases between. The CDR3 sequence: CASSSGQQETQYF. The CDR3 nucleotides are TGTGCCAGCAGCAGCGGACAGCAAGAGACCCAGTACTTC.

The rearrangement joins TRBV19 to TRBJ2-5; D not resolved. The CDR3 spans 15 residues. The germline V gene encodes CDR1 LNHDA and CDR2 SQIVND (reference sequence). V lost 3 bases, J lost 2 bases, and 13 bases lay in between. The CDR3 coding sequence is TGTGCCAGTAGTATTGTCACAGAGAAACAAGAGACCCAGTACTTC. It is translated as CASSIVTEKQETQYF.

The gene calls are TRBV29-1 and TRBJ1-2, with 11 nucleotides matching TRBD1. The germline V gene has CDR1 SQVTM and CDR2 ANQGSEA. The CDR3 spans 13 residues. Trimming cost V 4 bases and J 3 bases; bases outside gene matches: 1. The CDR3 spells CSVGTGGDYGYTF. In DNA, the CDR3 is TGCAGCGTTGGGACAGGGGGCGACTATGGCTACACCTTC. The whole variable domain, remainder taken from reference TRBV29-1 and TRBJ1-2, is SAVISQKPSRDICQRGTSLTIQCQVDSQVTMMFWYRQQPGQSLTLIATANQGSEATYESGFVIDKFPISRPNLTFSTLTVSNMSPEDSSIYLCSVGTGGDYGYTFGSGTRLTVV.

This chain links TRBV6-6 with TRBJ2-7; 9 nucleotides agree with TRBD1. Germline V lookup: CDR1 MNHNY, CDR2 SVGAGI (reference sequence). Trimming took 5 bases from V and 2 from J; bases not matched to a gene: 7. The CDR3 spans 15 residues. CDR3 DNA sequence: TGTGCCAGCAGTACCGGGACAGGGAGCCCCTACGAGCAGTACTTC. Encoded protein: CASSTGTGSPYEQYF.

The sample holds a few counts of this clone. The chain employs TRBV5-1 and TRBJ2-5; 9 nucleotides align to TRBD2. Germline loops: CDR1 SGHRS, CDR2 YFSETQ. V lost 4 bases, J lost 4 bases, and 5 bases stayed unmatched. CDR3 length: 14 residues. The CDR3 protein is CASSQGTSRETQYF. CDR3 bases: TGCGCCAGCAGCCAAGGGACTAGCCGAGAGACCCAGTACTTC.

CDR3 region: CASRREAYTGELFF. CDR3 bases: TGTGCCAGCCGGCGGGAGGCCTACACCGGGGAGCTGTTTTTT. This chain joins TRBV6-4 and TRBJ2-2; 8 bases line up with TRBD2. The CDR3 has 14 amino acids. Germline CDR1 and CDR2: MRHNA and SNTAGT. The V and J ends lost 8 bases and 3 bases, in that order; junction bases with no gene match: 5.

CDR3 region: CASSSRGWEETQYF. CDR3 DNA: TGTGCCAGCAGCTCCAGGGGGTGGGAAGAGACCCAGTACTTC. This sequence joins TRBV11-2 and TRBJ2-5; TRBD1 agrees at 7 bases. Germline CDR1 and CDR2: SGHAT and FQNNGV. The length of the CDR3 is 14 residues. The junction had 5 bases not matched to a gene; V was cut back by 4 bases and J by 3 bases.

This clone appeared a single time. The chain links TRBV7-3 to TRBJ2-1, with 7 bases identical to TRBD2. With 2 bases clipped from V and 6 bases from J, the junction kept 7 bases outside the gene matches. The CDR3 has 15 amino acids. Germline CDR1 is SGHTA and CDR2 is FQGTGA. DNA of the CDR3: TGTGCCAGCAGCTTAGCGGGAGTTACCCCCAATGAGCAGTTCTTC. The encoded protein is CASSLAGVTPNEQFF.

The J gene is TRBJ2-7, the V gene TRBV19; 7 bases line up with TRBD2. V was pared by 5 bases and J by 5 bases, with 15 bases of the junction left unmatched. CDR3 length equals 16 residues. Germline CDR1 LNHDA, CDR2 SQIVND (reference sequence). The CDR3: CASSYTAVAGNDEQYF. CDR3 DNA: TGTGCCAGTAGTTACACCGCAGTAGCGGGCAATGACGAGCAGTACTTC.

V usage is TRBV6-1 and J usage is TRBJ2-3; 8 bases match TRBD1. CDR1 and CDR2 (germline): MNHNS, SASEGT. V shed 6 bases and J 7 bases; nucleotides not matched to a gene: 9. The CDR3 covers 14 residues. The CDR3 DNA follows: TGTGCCAGCAGATTTGAAGACAGGGGACATACGCAGTATTTT. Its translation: CASRFEDRGHTQYF.

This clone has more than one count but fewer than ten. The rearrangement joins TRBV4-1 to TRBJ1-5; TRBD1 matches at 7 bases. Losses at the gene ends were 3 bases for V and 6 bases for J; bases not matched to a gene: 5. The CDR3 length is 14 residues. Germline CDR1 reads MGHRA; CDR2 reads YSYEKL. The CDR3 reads CASSHRQGRQPQHF. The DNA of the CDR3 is TGCGCCAGCAGCCACAGACAGGGACGTCAGCCCCAGCATTTT.

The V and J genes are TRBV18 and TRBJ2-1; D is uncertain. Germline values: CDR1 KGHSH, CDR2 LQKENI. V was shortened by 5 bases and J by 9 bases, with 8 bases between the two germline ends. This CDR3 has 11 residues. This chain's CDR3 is CASSGIAEQFF. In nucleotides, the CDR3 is TGTGCCAGCTCAGGTATCGCTGAGCAGTTCTTC.

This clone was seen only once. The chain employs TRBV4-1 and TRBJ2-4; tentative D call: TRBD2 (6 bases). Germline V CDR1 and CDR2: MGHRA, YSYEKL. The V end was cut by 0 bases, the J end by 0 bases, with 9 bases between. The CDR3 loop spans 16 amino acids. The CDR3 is CASSQEWGLAKNIQYF. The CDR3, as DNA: TGCGCCAGCAGCCAAGAATGGGGACTAGCCAAAAACATTCAGTACTTC.

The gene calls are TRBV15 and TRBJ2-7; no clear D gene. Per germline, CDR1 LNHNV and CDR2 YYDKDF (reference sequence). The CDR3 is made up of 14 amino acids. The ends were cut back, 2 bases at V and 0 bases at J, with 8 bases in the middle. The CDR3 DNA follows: TGTGCCACCAGCAGAACGACGGGCTCCTACGAGCAGTACTTC. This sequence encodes CATSRTTGSYEQYF.

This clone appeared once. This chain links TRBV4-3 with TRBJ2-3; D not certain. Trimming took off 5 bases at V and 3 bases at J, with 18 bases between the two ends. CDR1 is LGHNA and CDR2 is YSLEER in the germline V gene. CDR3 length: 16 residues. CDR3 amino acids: CASSFLDSRSTDTQYF. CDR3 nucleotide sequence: TGCGCCAGCAGCTTCCTAGACTCTCGGTCAACAGATACGCAGTATTTT.

CDR3 residues: CASSGLDWHPYEQYF. The CDR3, as DNA: TGTGCCAGCAGTGGTTTGGACTGGCACCCCTACGAGCAGTACTTC. The V gene is TRBV6-1, the J gene TRBJ2-7; maybe TRBD2 (5 bases). V was trimmed by 4 bases and J by 2 bases, leaving 15 bases between them. The CDR3 sequence is 15 residues long. Per the germline V gene, CDR1 is MNHNS and CDR2 is SASEGT.

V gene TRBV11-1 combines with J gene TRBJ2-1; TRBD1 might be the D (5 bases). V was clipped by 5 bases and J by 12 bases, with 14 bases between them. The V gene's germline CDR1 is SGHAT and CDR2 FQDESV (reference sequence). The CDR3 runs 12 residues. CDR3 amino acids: CASSPKGDGQFF. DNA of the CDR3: TGTGCCAGCAGCCCCAAAGGGGATGGGCAGTTCTTC. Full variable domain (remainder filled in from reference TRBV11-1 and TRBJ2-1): EAEVAQSPRYKITEKSQAVAFWCDPISGHATLYWYRQILGQGPELLVQFQDESVVDDSQLPKDRFSAERLKGVDSTLKIQPAELGDSAMYLCASSPKGDGQFFGPGTRLTVL.